This T cell receptor beta chain was documented in a study of blood T cells in healthy people across ages. Overall study findings and caveats: Unsorted PBMCs ruled out conclusive naive versus antigen-experienced comparison.

The donors, aged roughly 6 to 95, were healthy Caucasians from Russia. Using a J-beta primer mix together with a sample-barcoded 5' primer, a second PCR was run for about 6 to 11 cycles. TCRdb called the 5' RACE reads again in MiXCR, with one record for every CDR3 protein. This table holds hundreds of thousands of distinct CDR3 sequences, about 56% found once. As for this clonotype: Its specificity is unknown.

Between the trimmed V and J ends, which lost 6 bases and 5 bases, there was a span of 17 bases. The germline gives CDR1 DFQATT, CDR2 SNEGSKA (reference sequence). This CDR3 has 13 residues. This chain links TRBV20-1 with TRBJ2-7, with TRBD2 as a possible D gene (6 bases). The source of this sequence is a man aged 35-49 years in good health. What was sequenced was blood. For the CDR3, the DNA is TGCAGTGCCGGAGGCGGGACTCGCGACGAGCAGTACTTC. Encoded protein: CSAGGGTRDEQYF.